This T cell receptor beta chain is from a study of shared clonotypes between healthy human individuals. For the study at large: Three plates were used per donor for CD4 naive, three for CD4 memory, two for CD8 naive and one for CD8 memory. Study-level points and caveats: The sharing of about 5.3% of naive CD4 clonotypes was seen across a handful of donors. Naive subsets generally exceeded memory subsets in estimated richness.

TCRdb's table, derived via immunoSEQ multiplex PCR, lists solely in-frame clones and lacks some. The top ten hold over 1.5% of the sample, which has about 2.1 million clones, around 95% seen once. The CDR3 is made up of 15 amino acids. Germline V gene data show CDR1 as SGHVS and CDR2 as FNYEAQ. V dropped 1 base and J dropped 2; count of bases not matched to a gene: 3. CD8 cells regarded as naive lacked CD45RO, were positively chosen for CCR7, and omitted terminally differentiated effector memory CD45RA+ cells. In regard to this clone: The antigen is unknown.

The sample consisted of naive CD8+ T cells from PBMCs. The receptor's source is a man younger than 35 in good health. Some clones in this sample may be carry-over from other donors' samples. V gene TRBV7-6 combines with J gene TRBJ2-3; 7 bases fit TRBD1. The CDR3 sequence is CASSLVGGVTDTQYF. DNA for the CDR3: TGTGCCAGCAGCTTAGTAGGGGGCGTCACAGATACGCAGTATTTT.